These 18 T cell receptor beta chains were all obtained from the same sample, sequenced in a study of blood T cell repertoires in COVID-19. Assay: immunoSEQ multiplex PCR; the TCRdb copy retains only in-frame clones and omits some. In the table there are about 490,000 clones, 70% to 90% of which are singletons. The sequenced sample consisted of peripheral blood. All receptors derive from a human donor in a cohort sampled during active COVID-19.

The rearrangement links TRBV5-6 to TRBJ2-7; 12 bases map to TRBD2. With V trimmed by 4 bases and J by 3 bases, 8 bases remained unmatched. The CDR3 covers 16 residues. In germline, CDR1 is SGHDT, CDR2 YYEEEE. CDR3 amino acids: CASSKPLAGGLYEQYF. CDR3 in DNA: TGTGCCAGCAGCAAACCGCTAGCGGGAGGGCTCTACGAGCAGTACTTC.

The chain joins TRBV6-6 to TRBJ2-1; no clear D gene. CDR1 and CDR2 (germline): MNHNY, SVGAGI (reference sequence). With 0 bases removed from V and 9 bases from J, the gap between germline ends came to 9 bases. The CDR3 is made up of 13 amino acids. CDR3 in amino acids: CASSYSTVGEQFF. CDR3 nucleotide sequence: TGTGCCAGCAGTTACTCTACAGTAGGTGAGCAGTTCTTC.

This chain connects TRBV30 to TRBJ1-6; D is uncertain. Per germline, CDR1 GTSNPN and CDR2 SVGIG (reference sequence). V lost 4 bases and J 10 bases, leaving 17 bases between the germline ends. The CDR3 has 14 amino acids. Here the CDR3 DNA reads TGTGCCTGGACTGGTCGGCGCGCGGGATCACCCCTCCACTTT. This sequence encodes CAWTGRRAGSPLHF.

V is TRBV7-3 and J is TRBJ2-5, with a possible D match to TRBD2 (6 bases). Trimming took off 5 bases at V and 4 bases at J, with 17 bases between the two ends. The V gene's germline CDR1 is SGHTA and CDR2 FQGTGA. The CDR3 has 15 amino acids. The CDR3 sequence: CASSPGGKVGETQYF. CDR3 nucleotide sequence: TGTGCCAGCAGCCCCGGGGGAAAGGTGGGAGAGACCCAGTACTTC.

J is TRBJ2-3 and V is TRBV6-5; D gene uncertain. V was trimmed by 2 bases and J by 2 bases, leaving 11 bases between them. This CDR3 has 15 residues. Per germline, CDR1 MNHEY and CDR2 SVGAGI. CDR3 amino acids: CASSYGSRITDTQYF. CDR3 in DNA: TGTGCCAGCAGTTACGGTTCTAGGATCACAGATACGCAGTATTTT.

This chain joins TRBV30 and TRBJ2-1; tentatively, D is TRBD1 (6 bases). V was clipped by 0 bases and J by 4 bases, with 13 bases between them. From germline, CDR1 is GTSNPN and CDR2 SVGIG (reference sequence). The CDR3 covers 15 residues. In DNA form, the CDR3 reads TGTGCCTGGAGTGTAGGCCTACAGGGTTACAATGAGCAGTTCTTC. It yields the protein CAWSVGLQGYNEQFF.

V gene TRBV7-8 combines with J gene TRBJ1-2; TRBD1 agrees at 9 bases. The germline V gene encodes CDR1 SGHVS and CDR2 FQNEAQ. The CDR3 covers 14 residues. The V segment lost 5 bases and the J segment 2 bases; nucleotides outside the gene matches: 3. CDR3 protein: CASSRGTGNYGYTF. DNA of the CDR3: TGTGCCAGCAGCCGGGGGACAGGGAACTATGGCTACACCTTC.

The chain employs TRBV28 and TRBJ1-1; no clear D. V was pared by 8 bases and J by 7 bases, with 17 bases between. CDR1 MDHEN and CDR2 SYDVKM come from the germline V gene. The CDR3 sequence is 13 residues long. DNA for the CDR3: TGTGCCAGCCTCAGCGGACGCAGCCATGAAGCTTTCTTT. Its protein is CASLSGRSHEAFF.

This CDR3 is CASRRRDRSLYEQYF. The CDR3 coding sequence is TGTGCCAGCAGAAGGAGGGACAGGTCACTCTACGAGCAGTACTTC. The rearrangement joins TRBV28 to TRBJ2-7, with 8 bases that match TRBD1. This CDR3 comprises 15 residues. CDR1 MDHEN and CDR2 SYDVKM come from the germline V gene. Trimming cost V 6 bases and J 3 bases; bases outside gene matches: 10.

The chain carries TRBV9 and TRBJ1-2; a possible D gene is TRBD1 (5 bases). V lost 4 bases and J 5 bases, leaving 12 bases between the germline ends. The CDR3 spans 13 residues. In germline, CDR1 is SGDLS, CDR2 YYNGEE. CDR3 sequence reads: CASSPGRKYGYTF. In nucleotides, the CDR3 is TGTGCCAGCAGCCCAGGGCGGAAGTATGGCTACACCTTC.

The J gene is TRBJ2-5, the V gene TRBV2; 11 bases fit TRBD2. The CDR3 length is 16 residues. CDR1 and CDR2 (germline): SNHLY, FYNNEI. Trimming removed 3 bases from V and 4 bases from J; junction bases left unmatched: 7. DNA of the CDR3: TGTGCCAGCAGTGAGCTGGCTAGCGGGAGGTTAGAGACCCAGTACTTC. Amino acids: CASSELASGRLETQYF.

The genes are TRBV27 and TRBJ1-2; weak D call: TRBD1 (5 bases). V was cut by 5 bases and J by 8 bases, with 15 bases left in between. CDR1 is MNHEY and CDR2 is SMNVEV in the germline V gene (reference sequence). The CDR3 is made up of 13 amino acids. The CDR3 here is CASSPTGDGGYTF. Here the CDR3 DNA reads TGTGCCAGCAGTCCGACGGGGGATGGGGGCTACACCTTC.

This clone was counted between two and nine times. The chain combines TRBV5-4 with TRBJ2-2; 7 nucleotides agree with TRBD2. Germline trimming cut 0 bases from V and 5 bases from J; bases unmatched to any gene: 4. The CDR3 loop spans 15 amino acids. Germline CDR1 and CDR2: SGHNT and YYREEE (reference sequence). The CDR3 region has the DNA TGTGCCAGCAGCTTGGCGGGAGGAGAGACCGGGGAGCTGTTTTTT. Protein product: CASSLAGGETGELFF.

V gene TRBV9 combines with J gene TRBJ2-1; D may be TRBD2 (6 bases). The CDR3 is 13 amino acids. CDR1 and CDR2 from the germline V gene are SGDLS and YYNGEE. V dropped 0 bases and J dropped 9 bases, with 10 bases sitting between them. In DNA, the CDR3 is TGTGCCAGCAGCGTAGTAGGAGCGGGTGAGCAGTTCTTC. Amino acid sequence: CASSVVGAGEQFF.

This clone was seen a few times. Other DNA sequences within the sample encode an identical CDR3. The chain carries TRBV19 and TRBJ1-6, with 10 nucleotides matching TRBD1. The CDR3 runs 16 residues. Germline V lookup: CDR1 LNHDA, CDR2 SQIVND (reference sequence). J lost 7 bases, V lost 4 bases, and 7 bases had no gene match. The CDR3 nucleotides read TGTGCCAGTAGTAGAACCCTGGACAGGGGGAATTCACCCCTCCACTTT. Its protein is CASSRTLDRGNSPLHF.

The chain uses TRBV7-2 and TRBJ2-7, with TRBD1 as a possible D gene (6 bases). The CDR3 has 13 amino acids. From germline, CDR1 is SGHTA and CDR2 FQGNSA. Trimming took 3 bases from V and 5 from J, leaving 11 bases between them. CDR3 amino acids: CASSLDWTDEQYF. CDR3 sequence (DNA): TGTGCCAGCAGCTTGGACTGGACAGACGAGCAGTACTTC.

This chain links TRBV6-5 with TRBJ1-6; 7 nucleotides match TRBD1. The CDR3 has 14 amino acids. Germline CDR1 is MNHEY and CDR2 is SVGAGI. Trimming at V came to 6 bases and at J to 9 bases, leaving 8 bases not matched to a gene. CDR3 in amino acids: CASSPRDSGSPLHF. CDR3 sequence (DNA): TGTGCCAGCAGCCCCCGGGACAGTGGTTCACCCCTCCACTTT.

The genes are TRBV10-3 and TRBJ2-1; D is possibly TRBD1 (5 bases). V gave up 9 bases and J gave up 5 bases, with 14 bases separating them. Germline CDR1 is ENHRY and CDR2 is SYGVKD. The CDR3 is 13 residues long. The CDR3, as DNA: TGTGCCATTAGGGGATCGGCTAACAATGAGCAGTTCTTC. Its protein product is CAIRGSANNEQFF.